This T cell receptor beta chain came from a study of blood T cell repertoires in COVID-19. The wider study: Researchers got acute and convalescent COVID-19 samples from the United States, Italy and Spain.

In the original analysis: Cell counts per sample came from amplifying reference gene primers. TCRdb's copy holds only in-frame clones and misses some; the assay was immunoSEQ multiplex PCR. The DNA gave D and trimming, while V, J and clone size come from that table. The sample includes some 190,000 clones, 75% to 90% seen only once; the top ten take 9.5% to 12%. Germline loops: CDR1 LGHNA, CDR2 YSLEER. This CDR3 region has 15 residues. The V end lost 0 bases, the J end lost 4 bases, and 12 bases lay between the germline ends. The sequenced material came from peripheral blood. The gene calls are TRBV4-3 and TRBJ2-5; tentative D call: TRBD2 (5 bases). The TCR was taken from a human donor with active or convalescent COVID-19. The donor label of this sample is uncertain. The CDR3 reads CASSQDRGYGETQYF. For the CDR3, the DNA is TGCGCCAGCAGCCAAGATCGGGGATATGGAGAGACCCAGTACTTC.